Presented here are 3 T cell receptor beta chains from one specimen sequenced in a study of control samples from healthy donors and cancer patients. Only in-frame clones appear in the TCRdb table, and some are missing; sequencing was by immunoSEQ multiplex PCR. The data hold about 220,000 clones, with around 94% observed a single time. Sequenced input: blood. These receptors came from a man over 45 in good health.

V is TRBV5-1 and J is TRBJ2-2; the D gene is possibly TRBD1 (6 bases). Germline assignment: CDR1 SGHRS and CDR2 YFSETQ. There are 15 residues in the CDR3. The V and J ends lost 0 bases and 7 bases respectively, with 13 bases between them. The DNA for the CDR3 is TGCGCCAGCAGCTTGGGTACAGGGACGAGCGGGGAGCTGTTTTTT. Translation: CASSLGTGTSGELFF.

The genes are TRBV7-8 and TRBJ2-7; perhaps TRBD2 as D (6 bases). Trimming left V 5 bases short and J 3 bases short, with 11 bases between. The length of the CDR3 is 13 residues. Germline V gene sequence: CDR1 SGHVS, CDR2 FQNEAQ. In DNA, the CDR3 is TGTGCCAGCAGCCATCCCGGGGGCTACGAGCAGTACGTC. Its translation: CASSHPGGYEQYV.

The rearrangement joins TRBV2 to TRBJ1-6; 7 bases agree with TRBD1. V was clipped by 4 bases and J by 8 bases; unmatched bases: 8. The V gene's germline CDR1 is SNHLY and CDR2 FYNNEI. The CDR3 consists of 15 residues. CDR3 sequence reads: CASSVPQGPDSPLHF. The CDR3 nucleotides are TGTGCCAGCAGTGTCCCACAGGGGCCAGATTCACCCCTCCACTTT.